This TCR beta chain was captured by sequencing in a study of cytomegalovirus exposure and HLA in healthy donors (dated by TCRdb to the late 2010s). In terms of the full investigation: In an earlier analysis of several hundred of the donors, around 300 Gb of sequence data and just under 120 million unique TCR beta sequences from about 190 million T cells were reported. Every discovery cohort repertoire had been produced on one sequencing platform. Genome-wide SNP genotypes for about three fifths of the roughly 670 donors were used in a later genetic analysis, which treated that subset as a discovery cohort. A later analysis re-analyzed previously published TCR beta repertoires from 666 donors and added high-resolution HLA genotyping to study TCR occurrence patterns. Both class I and class II loci were covered by HLA typing, at four-digit resolution. The study used immunosequencing to profile the T cell repertoires of approximately 640 subjects and linked those repertoires to cytomegalovirus serostatus. Among the roughly 390 genotyped donors, about 83% belonged to the genetic ancestry cluster associated with self-reported Caucasian donors. Roughly five DR-DQ haplotypes were handled as single units for association and clustering, since linkage in the cohort was strong. On average, around 230,000 unique TCR beta nucleotide sequences were sequenced per donor among a few hundred genotyped donors of the cohort, with about 17% of those sequences being non-productive. Donor age, sex, ethnicity and CMV serostatus were collected together with the repertoire data. The study was designed to test whether signatures of past pathogen exposure could be identified by cataloging public T cell receptors. An early release covering about 600 HLA-typed donors comprised about 300 gigabases of sequencing data and around 80 million unique TCR sequences. An earlier analysis of 500 to 750 of the donors applied high-throughput TCR beta sequencing to assess whether each TCR beta V gene segment acted as functional or pseudogenic. Besides the first cohort of 500 to 700 subjects, a separate validation cohort made up of 120 different subjects was used. The later analysis used no new phenotypic data to find candidate immune exposures, relying instead on TCR beta sequences and their occurrence across donors. To predict cytomegalovirus infection status, the study combined high-throughput TCR immunosequencing, statistical association of individual TCRs with disease status, and machine learning. The number of donors typed differed by locus, with about 629-640 for A, B, C, DRB1 and DQB1, around 500 for DQA1, 600 to 610 for DPA1, and under 490 for DPB1.

The paper as a whole reports these results and caveats: V-gene and J-gene trimming of TCR beta chains was associated with a missense DCLRE1C variant in a later genetic analysis, and the association was replicated in an independent cohort. In vitro tests confirmed that three of the cytomegalovirus-associated TCR beta chains recognize cytomegalovirus antigens. In a later genetic analysis, fewer N-insertions in productive TCRs were reported among donors in an Asian-associated ancestry cluster than the roughly 700-donor mean. A cluster of highly shared sequence variants was judged likely to represent a technical artifact of the sequencing pipeline. In both the original and validation cohorts, the classifier was reported to diagnose cytomegalovirus status with high specificity and sensitivity. In a later analysis, HLA-associated TCR beta chains showed more clonal expansion and lower generation probabilities than non-associated chains that were equally common. According to a later analysis, parvovirus B19, influenza, CMV and Epstein-Barr virus appeared linked to several top co-occurrence clusters. In the study, some 160 TCR beta chains were listed as associated with cytomegalovirus. Sequencing depth was assumed to be roughly uniform across donors in the presence/absence analyses, though that assumption may not hold. In a later analysis, the rate of TCR association differed among HLA loci, with DRB1 alleles having the most associated TCRs and HLA-C alleles having the fewest. The earlier analysis of some 560 of the donors excluded roughly 17 rarely observed V segments, including chromosome 9 orphons, because counts were too low. The authors suggested that the approach could potentially be generalized to other disease states and immunological phenotypes. For the cohort, immune exposure information was limited to CMV serostatus. In a later analysis, 15,000 to 20,000 TCR beta sequences were associated with specific HLA alleles at a false discovery rate of 0.05. A further reported finding was that TCR beta sequences accurately predicted the HLA-A and HLA-B alleles for most subjects in the first cohort. Because HLA typing was unavailable for some donors at each locus, only the typed subset was used in association tests. Linkage disequilibrium might explain the correlated functional status among segregating V segments, but an unknown experimental factor could not be excluded. An earlier analysis of approximately 590 of the donors showed that most TCR beta V segments appeared in productive rearrangements either about 87% or about 30% of the time, which broadly matched IMGT annotations. Most TCR sequences were seen in very few donors, while some public TCRs were found in many individuals. When HLA alleles, especially DR and DQ, strongly co-occurred, TCR associations were difficult to assign to individual alleles. According to a later analysis, most CMV-associated TCR beta chains appeared to be HLA-restricted, and the HLA associations seemed to be driven largely by CMV exposure. Only TCR beta chains were sequenced in this cohort, and the absence of alpha or paired-chain data limited detectable features.

The method behind the library was the immunoSEQ multiplex PCR assay. A mixture of 60 forward primers for TCR Vbeta segments and 13 reverse primers for TCR Jbeta segments was used in the multiplex PCR. A multiplex PCR assay on genomic DNA amplified the CDR3 region of rearranged TCR beta genes. The Illumina HiSeq System was used to sequence the amplified TCR beta libraries as 87-base-pair reads. On the study's bioinformatics: In a later analysis, 70 million to 95 million unique TCR beta chains were counted across the approximately 640 repertoires, and roughly 11 million of these chains were shared by at least two donors. Raw reads were error-corrected and collapsed into unique sequences with a nearest-neighbor algorithm that merged closely related sequences to remove PCR and sequencing errors. CDR3 sequences were aligned to IMGT reference sequences to assign V, D and J gene segments. Each retained sequence needed at least a six-nucleotide match to both a V gene segment and a J gene segment. Rearrangements were called productive when the CDR3 lacked stop codons and stayed in frame with V and J; all others were non-productive. Following IMGT convention, CDR3 was defined as the stretch from the second conserved V-encoded cysteine up to the conserved J-encoded phenylalanine. In an earlier analysis of more than 550 of the donors, sequences lacking an unambiguous match to a single V gene segment were excluded. An earlier analysis of a few hundred of the donors classified V segments as functional when productive rearrangements were above 56.7% and as segregating when the standard deviation between donors was above 5%. A statistical classification framework was built to diagnose cytomegalovirus status from the catalog of TCR beta chain sequences. In a later analysis, TCR nucleotide sequences were compared against IMGT/GENE-DB human TR gene sequences so that V and J genes could be assigned. Using the TCRdist pipeline, a later analysis assigned CDR3 sequences along with most-parsimonious VDJ recombination scenarios. In a later analysis, each TCR beta chain was defined by its CDR3 amino acid sequence together with its V-gene family, and reads lacking a unique V-gene family were excluded. As a way to deal with suspected cross-contamination and a sequencing artifact, a later analysis dropped roughly 600 nucleotide sequences that were highly shared and had low generation probability. In a later analysis, a clonal expansion index for each public chain was calculated from normalized within-repertoire ranks of inferred template counts. In a later analysis, generation probabilities were computed with a VDJ recombination model fitted to out-of-frame rearrangements, and the resulting probabilities were checked against IGoR. In a later analysis, TCR-TCR, TCR-HLA and TCR-CMV co-occurrence was scored with hypergeometric tests, and a repertoire-size bias correction was applied to TCR pairs. To estimate false discovery rates, a later analysis permuted the HLA or CMV assignments 20 times. In a later analysis, co-occurring TCRs were grouped using DBSCAN, and TCRdist sequence similarity was added for clustering within HLA-allele-positive subsets. Repertoires with fewer than 30,000 or more than 120,000 public chains, plus five repertoires with anomalous nucleotide sharing, were excluded from co-occurrence clustering. The immuneACCESS repertoire file appears here via TCRdb, limited to in-frame rearrangements. These files lack a portion of the clones; in checked studies, under half of the deficit traces to unresolved V genes, and the cause of the others is not known. V, J and clone size reflect that table, while D and trimming were determined from the DNA. The sample's clone listing holds 70,000 to 75,000 clones. The top ten clonotypes cover over 3% of the sample.

Comment on this clone: No cognate antigen has been identified for it.

In total, more than 500 healthy bone marrow donors made up the cohort. All cohort members were sampled while nominally healthy, although unrecorded immune exposures were likely present. The donor tested CMV seropositive and was one of the 289 seropositive cohort members. A peripheral blood sample was collected from each donor, and TCR beta sequencing was performed on peripheral blood mononuclear cells. The Qiagen DNeasy Blood Extraction Kit was used to extract genomic DNA from the blood cell samples. The receptor comes from a female donor in good health and CMV-seropositive. The sequencing sample was made of PBMCs.

The CDR3 in this case is CASSLEQPGSEQYF. DNA sequence: TGCGCCAGCAGCTTGGAACAGCCGGGGAGCGAGCAGTACTTC. The V gene is TRBV5-1 and the J gene is TRBJ2-7; the D gene is possibly TRBD2, with 5 bases matching. From its cysteine to its phenylalanine, the CDR3 spans 14 amino acids. Left in the record is the CDR3 DNA by itself, 42 bases read in frame from the first base. The junction shows trimming of 0 bases on V and 6 bases on J, plus 13 bases between the germline ends. The germline V gene provides CDR1 SGHRS and CDR2 YFSETQ.